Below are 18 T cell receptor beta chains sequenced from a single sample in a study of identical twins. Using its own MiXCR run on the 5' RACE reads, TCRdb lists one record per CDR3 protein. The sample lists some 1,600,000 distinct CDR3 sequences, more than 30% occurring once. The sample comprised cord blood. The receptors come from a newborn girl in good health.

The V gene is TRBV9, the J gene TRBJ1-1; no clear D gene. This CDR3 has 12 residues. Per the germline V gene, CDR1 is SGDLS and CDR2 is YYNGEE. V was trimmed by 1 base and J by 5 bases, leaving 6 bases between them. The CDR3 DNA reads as TGTGCCAGCAGCGTACCACTGACTGAAGCTTTCTTT. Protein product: CASSVPLTEAFF. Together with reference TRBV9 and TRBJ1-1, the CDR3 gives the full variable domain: DSGVTQTPKHLITATGQRVTLRCSPRSGDLSVYWYQQSLDQGLQFLIQYYNGEERAKGNILERFSAQQFPDLHSELNLSSLELGDSALYFCASSVPLTEAFFGQGTRLTVV.

Written as DNA, the CDR3 is TGTGCCAGCTCACCGGACAGGAACTCCTACGAGCAGTACTTC. Translating gives CASSPDRNSYEQYF. The chain uses TRBV18 and TRBJ2-7; TRBD1 matches at 7 bases. Trimming took 3 bases from V and 0 from J; bases not matched to a gene: 2. CDR3 length: 14 amino acids. The germline CDR1 and CDR2 sequences are KGHSH and LQKENI.

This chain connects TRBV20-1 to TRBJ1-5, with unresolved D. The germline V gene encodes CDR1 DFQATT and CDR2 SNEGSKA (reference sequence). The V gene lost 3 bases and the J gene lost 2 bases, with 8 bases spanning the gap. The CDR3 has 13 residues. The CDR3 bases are TGCAGTGCTAGCCATAGGGGCAATCAGCCCCAGCATTTT. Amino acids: CSASHRGNQPQHF.

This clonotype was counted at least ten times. CDR3 amino acids: CSVGDIRAKNIQYF. The CDR3 DNA sequence: TGCAGCGTGGGGGACATCAGGGCCAAAAACATTCAGTACTTC. This chain joins TRBV29-1 and TRBJ2-4; the D gene is possibly TRBD1 (6 bases). This CDR3 comprises 14 residues. Between the trimmed V and J ends, which lost 6 bases and 1 base, there was a span of 13 bases. Germline loops: CDR1 SQVTM, CDR2 ANQGSEA.

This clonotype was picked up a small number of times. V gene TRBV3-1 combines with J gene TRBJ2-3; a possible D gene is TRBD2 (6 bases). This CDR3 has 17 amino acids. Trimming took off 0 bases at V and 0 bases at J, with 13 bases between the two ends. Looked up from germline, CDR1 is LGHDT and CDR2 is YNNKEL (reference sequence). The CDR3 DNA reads TGTGCCAGCAGCCAAGAAATGGGCGGGGTGAGCACAGATACGCAGTATTTT. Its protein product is CASSQEMGGVSTDTQYF.

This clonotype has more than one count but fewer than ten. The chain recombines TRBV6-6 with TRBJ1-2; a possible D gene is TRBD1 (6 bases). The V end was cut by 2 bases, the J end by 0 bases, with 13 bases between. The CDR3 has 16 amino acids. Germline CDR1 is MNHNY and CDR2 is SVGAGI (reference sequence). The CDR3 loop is CASSYPWGPPNYGYTF. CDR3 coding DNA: TGTGCCAGCAGTTACCCCTGGGGGCCTCCTAACTATGGCTACACCTTC.

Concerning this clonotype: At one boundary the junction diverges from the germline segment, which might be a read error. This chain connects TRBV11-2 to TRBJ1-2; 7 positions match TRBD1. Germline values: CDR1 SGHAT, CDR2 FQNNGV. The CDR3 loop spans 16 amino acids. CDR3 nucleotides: TGTGCCGGCAGCTTAGTTAAGGGACAGCGTCCCTATGGCTACACCTTC. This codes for CAGSLVKGQRPYGYTF.

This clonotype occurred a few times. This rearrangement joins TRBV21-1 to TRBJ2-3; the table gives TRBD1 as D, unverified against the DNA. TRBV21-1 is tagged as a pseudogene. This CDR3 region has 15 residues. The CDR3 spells CASSKGLDREDTQYF. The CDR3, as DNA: TGTGCCAGCAGCAAAGGATTGGACAGGGAAGATACGCAGTATTTT.

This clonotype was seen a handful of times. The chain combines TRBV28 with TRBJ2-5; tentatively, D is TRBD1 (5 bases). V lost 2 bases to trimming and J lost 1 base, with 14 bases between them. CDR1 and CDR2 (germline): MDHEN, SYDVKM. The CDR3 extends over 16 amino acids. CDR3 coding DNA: TGTGCCAGCAGTTTAGGCCCAAGGGGATCCCAAGAGACCCAGTACTTC. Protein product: CASSLGPRGSQETQYF.

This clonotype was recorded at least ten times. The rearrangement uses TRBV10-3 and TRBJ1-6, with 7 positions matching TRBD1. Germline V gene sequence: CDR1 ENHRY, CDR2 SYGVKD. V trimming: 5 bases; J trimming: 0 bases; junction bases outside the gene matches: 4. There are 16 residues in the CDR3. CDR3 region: CAISPTGSSYNSPLHF. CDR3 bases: TGTGCCATCAGTCCGACAGGGAGCTCCTATAATTCACCCCTCCACTTT.

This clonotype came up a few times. Here the CDR3 reads CASSLGASKGDTQYF. The CDR3 nucleotides are TGTGCCAGCAGTTTGGGCGCTAGCAAGGGCGATACGCAGTATTTT. V gene TRBV12-3 or TRBV12-4 combines with J gene TRBJ2-3; perhaps TRBD2 as D (5 bases). Trimming cost V 3 bases and J 6 bases, with 16 bases left between them. CDR3 size: 15 residues.

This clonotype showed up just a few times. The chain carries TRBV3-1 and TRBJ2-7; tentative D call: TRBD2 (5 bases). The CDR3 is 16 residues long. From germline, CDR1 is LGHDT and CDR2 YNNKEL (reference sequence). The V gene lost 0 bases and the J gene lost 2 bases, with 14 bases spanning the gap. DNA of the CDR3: TGTGCCAGCAGCCAAGATTTGACTACTCCTCCCTACGAGCAGTACTTC. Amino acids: CASSQDLTTPPYEQYF.

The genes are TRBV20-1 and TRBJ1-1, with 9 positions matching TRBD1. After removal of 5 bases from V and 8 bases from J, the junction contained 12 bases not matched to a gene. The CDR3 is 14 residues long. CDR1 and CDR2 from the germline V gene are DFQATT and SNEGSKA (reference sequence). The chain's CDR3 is CSAPRNRGPSEAFF. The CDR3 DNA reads TGCAGTGCTCCTAGGAACAGGGGGCCTTCAGAAGCTTTCTTT.

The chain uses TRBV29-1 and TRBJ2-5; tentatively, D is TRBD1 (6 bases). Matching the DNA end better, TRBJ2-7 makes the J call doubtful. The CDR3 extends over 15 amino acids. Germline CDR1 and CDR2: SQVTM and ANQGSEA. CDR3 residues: CSVESTGYKLGEQYF. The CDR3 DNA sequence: TGCAGCGTTGAAAGTACAGGGTACAAACTAGGCGAGCAGTACTTC.

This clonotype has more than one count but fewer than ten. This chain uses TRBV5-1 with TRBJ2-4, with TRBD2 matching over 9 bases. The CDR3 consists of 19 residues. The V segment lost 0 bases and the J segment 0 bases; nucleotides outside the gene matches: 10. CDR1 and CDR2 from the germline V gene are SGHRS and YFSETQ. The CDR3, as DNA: TGCGCCAGCAGCTTGGACCGGCGGGGGGGATACCTAGCCAAAAACATTCAGTACTTC. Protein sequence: CASSLDRRGGYLAKNIQYF.

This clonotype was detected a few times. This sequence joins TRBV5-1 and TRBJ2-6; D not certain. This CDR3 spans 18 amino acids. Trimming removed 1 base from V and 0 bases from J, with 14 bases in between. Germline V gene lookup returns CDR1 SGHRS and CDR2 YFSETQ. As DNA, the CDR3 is TGCGCCAGCAGCTTGTACATGAGCCGGACCTCTGGGGCCAACGTCCTGACTTTC. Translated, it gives CASSLYMSRTSGANVLTF.

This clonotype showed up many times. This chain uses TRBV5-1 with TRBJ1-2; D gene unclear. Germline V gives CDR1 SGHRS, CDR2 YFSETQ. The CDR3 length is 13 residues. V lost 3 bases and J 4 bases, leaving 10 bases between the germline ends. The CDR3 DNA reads TGCGCCAGCAGCTCGACGGATCTCTATGGCTACACCTTC. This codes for CASSSTDLYGYTF. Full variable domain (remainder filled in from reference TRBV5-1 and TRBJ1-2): KAGVTQTPRYLIKTRGQQVTLSCSPISGHRSVSWYQQTPGQGLQFLFEYFSETQRNKGNFPGRFSGRQFSNSRSEMNVSTLELGDSALYLCASSSTDLYGYTFGSGTRLTVV.

CDR3 amino acids: CASSPRRRGSGANVLTF. CDR3 nucleotides: TGTGCCAGCAGTCCACGACGTCGGGGGTCCGGGGCCAACGTCCTGACTTTC. The rearrangement joins TRBV12-3 or TRBV12-4 to TRBJ2-6, with D maybe TRBD2 (6 bases). This CDR3 is 17 amino acids long. V shed 5 bases and J shed 4 bases, with 18 bases lying between them.